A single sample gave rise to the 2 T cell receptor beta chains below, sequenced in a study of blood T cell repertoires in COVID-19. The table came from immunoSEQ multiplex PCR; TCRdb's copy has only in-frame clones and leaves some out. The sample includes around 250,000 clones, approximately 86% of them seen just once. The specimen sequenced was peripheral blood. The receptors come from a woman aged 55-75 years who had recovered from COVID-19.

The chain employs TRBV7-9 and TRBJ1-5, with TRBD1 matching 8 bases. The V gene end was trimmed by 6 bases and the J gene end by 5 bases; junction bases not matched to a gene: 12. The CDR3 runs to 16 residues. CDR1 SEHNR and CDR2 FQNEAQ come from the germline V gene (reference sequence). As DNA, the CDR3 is TGTGCCAGCAGTCTTCGATCCGACAGGGGAGATCAGCCCCAGCATTTT. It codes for CASSLRSDRGDQPQHF.

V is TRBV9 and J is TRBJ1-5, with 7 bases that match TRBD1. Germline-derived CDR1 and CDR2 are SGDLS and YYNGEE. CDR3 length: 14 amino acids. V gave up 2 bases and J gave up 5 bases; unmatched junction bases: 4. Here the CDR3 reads CASSVSTGDQPQHF. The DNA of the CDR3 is TGTGCCAGCAGCGTTTCTACAGGGGATCAGCCCCAGCATTTT. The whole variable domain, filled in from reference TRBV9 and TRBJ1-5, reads DSGVTQTPKHLITATGQRVTLRCSPRSGDLSVYWYQQSLDQGLQFLIQYYNGEERAKGNILERFSAQQFPDLHSELNLSSLELGDSALYFCASSVSTGDQPQHFGDGTRLSIL.